This TCR beta chain is from a study of blood T cell repertoires in COVID-19. The overall study: The analysed material was cDNA or gDNA that came from T cells, B-cell-depleted T cells, or PBMCs.

With 4 bases clipped from V and 5 bases from J, the junction kept 5 bases outside the gene matches. The CDR3 runs 15 residues. Germline CDR1 is MDHEN and CDR2 is SYDVKM. A Seattle source enrolled patients during active infection and followed them longitudinally. Per the authors' pipeline: Estimates of nucleated cell counts were drawn from the amplification of reference gene primers. Sequenced by immunoSEQ multiplex PCR; TCRdb stores in-frame clones only, minus some. V and J calls and clone size are those listed in that table; D and trimming were worked out from the DNA. The sample lists a few hundred thousand clones; 83% were seen once.

Sequenced sample: peripheral blood. This chain joins TRBV28 and TRBJ2-5; TRBD2 matches 12 bases. This receptor was taken from a woman aged 25 to 39 with COVID-19, enrolled during active disease. CDR3 region: CASSWASGGAETQYF. The CDR3 DNA sequence: TGTGCCAGCAGTTGGGCTAGCGGGGGGGCCGAGACCCAGTACTTC.